These T cell receptor beta chains were read from a single sample in a study of blood T cell repertoires in COVID-19. The method was immunoSEQ multiplex PCR; TCRdb's version includes in-frame clones alone and lacks a portion of them. The table has roughly 330,000 clones, around 80% seen once. Sequenced material: peripheral blood. These receptors were taken from a woman aged 50 to 65 with acute or convalescent COVID-19. Each CDR3 is given with its conserved first and last residue. The order of the fields is clone size, V gene, J gene, D gene, CDR3 protein, CDR3 DNA. A D gene is named only where the DNA matches it firmly. The size field is filled for only some rows; it gives once, few, many or a size class.

clone size: NA
V gene: TRBV20-1
J gene: TRBJ1-5
D gene: TRBD1
CDR3 protein: CSASSPGTGGLEPQHF
CDR3 DNA: TGCAGTGCTAGTTCTCCCGGGACAGGGGGCTTAGAGCCCCAGCATTTT

clone size: NA
V gene: TRBV7-9
J gene: TRBJ2-3
D gene: NA
CDR3 protein: CASSSLGGADTQYF
CDR3 DNA: TGTGCCAGCAGCTCCCTCGGGGGTGCAGATACGCAGTATTTT

clone size: NA
V gene: TRBV7-9
J gene: TRBJ1-5
D gene: NA
CDR3 protein: CASSQGGVQPQHF
CDR3 DNA: TGTGCCAGCAGCCAAGGCGGGGTCCAGCCCCAGCATTTT

clone size: NA
V gene: TRBV7-9
J gene: TRBJ2-1
D gene: NA
CDR3 protein: CASSLGLHNGYNEQFF
CDR3 DNA: TGTGCCAGCAGCTTAGGACTACACAATGGGTACAATGAGCAGTTCTTC

clone size: NA
V gene: TRBV5-8
J gene: TRBJ2-1
D gene: NA
CDR3 protein: CASSRQGRAYNEQFF
CDR3 DNA: TGTGCCAGCAGCCGGCAGGGCAGGGCCTACAATGAGCAGTTCTTC

clone size: once
V gene: TRBV7-2
J gene: TRBJ2-7
D gene: TRBD1
CDR3 protein: CASSRDRGTYEQYF
CDR3 DNA: TGTGCCAGCAGCCGGGACAGGGGGACCTACGAGCAGTACTTC

clone size: NA
V gene: TRBV5-1
J gene: TRBJ1-4
D gene: NA
CDR3 protein: CASRFTPSGATNEKLFF
CDR3 DNA: TGCGCCAGCAGATTCACCCCCTCAGGTGCAACTAATGAAAAACTGTTTTTT

clone size: NA
V gene: TRBV19
J gene: TRBJ2-1
D gene: NA
CDR3 protein: CASSITTDYNEQFF
CDR3 DNA: TGTGCCAGTAGTATAACGACAGATTACAATGAGCAGTTCTTC

clone size: NA
V gene: TRBV14
J gene: TRBJ2-7
D gene: NA
CDR3 protein: CASSQRRFFYEQYF
CDR3 DNA: TGTGCCAGCAGCCAAAGGCGGTTCTTCTACGAGCAGTACTTC

clone size: once
V gene: TRBV19
J gene: TRBJ1-5
D gene: NA
CDR3 protein: CARGVHGGNQPQHF
CDR3 DNA: TGTGCCAGGGGAGTCCATGGGGGGAATCAGCCCCAGCATTTT

clone size: NA
V gene: TRBV27
J gene: TRBJ2-3
D gene: TRBD1
CDR3 protein: CASGTGLLIGTQYF
CDR3 DNA: TGTGCCAGTGGGACAGGGCTTTTAATTGGTACGCAGTATTTT

clone size: NA
V gene: TRBV3-1/TRBV3-2
J gene: TRBJ2-3
D gene: TRBD2
CDR3 protein: CASSQGLAGSDTQYF
CDR3 DNA: TGTGCCAGCAGCCAAGGCCTAGCGGGATCAGATACGCAGTATTTT

clone size: few
V gene: TRBV9
J gene: TRBJ1-5
D gene: NA
CDR3 protein: CASSDGGQPQHF
CDR3 DNA: TGTGCCAGCAGCGACGGCGGTCAGCCCCAGCATTTT

clone size: NA
V gene: TRBV10-3
J gene: TRBJ1-1
D gene: NA
CDR3 protein: CAIKYGLNTEAFF
CDR3 DNA: TGTGCCATCAAATACGGGTTGAACACTGAAGCTTTCTTT

clone size: NA
V gene: TRBV2
J gene: TRBJ2-2
D gene: TRBD1
CDR3 protein: CASNQGAGELFF
CDR3 DNA: TGTGCCAGCAATCAGGGGGCCGGGGAGCTGTTTTTT

clone size: NA
V gene: TRBV9
J gene: TRBJ2-5
D gene: TRBD2
CDR3 protein: CASSVGVAGGSQETQYF
CDR3 DNA: TGTGCCAGCAGCGTAGGTGTAGCGGGGGGGAGTCAAGAGACCCAGTACTTC

clone size: NA
V gene: TRBV30
J gene: TRBJ1-1
D gene: NA
CDR3 protein: CAWSVVGGNTEAFF
CDR3 DNA: TGTGCCTGGAGTGTAGTAGGAGGTAACACTGAAGCTTTCTTT

clone size: NA
V gene: TRBV27
J gene: TRBJ1-2
D gene: TRBD1
CDR3 protein: CASSLPGQGANNYGYTF
CDR3 DNA: TGTGCCAGCAGTTTGCCGGGACAGGGGGCGAACAACTATGGCTACACCTTC

clone size: NA
V gene: TRBV27
J gene: TRBJ1-2
D gene: NA
CDR3 protein: CASSPDRNYGYTF
CDR3 DNA: TGTGCCAGCAGCCCCGACAGGAACTATGGCTACACCTTC

clone size: NA
V gene: TRBV3-1/TRBV3-2
J gene: TRBJ1-6
D gene: NA
CDR3 protein: CASSQWLGESPLHF
CDR3 DNA: TGTGCCAGCAGCCAATGGCTAGGGGAATCACCCCTCCACTTT

clone size: NA
V gene: TRBV10-3
J gene: TRBJ1-5
D gene: TRBD1
CDR3 protein: CAISLDRDGQPQHF
CDR3 DNA: TGTGCCATCAGTTTAGACAGGGACGGTCAGCCCCAGCATTTT

clone size: few
V gene: TRBV27
J gene: TRBJ1-1
D gene: TRBD1
CDR3 protein: CASSFRPGGGTEAFF
CDR3 DNA: TGTGCCAGCAGTTTTAGGCCAGGGGGCGGCACTGAAGCTTTCTTT

clone size: NA
V gene: TRBV10-1
J gene: TRBJ2-5
D gene: NA
CDR3 protein: CASSLGGQNSETQYF
CDR3 DNA: TGCGCCAGCAGTCTGGGGGGACAGAACTCGGAGACCCAGTACTTC

clone size: NA
V gene: TRBV30
J gene: TRBJ2-1
D gene: NA
CDR3 protein: CAFLHRDNEQFF
CDR3 DNA: TGTGCCTTCTTACACAGGGACAATGAGCAGTTCTTC

clone size: NA
V gene: TRBV19
J gene: TRBJ1-2
D gene: NA
CDR3 protein: CASSHPRGTTNYGYTF
CDR3 DNA: TGTGCCAGTAGTCACCCTCGGGGGACGACTAACTATGGCTACACCTTC

clone size: NA
V gene: TRBV5-1
J gene: TRBJ1-5
D gene: NA
CDR3 protein: CASSYYPGVTNQPQHF
CDR3 DNA: TGCGCCAGCAGTTATTACCCAGGGGTTACCAATCAGCCCCAGCATTTT

clone size: NA
V gene: TRBV19
J gene: TRBJ1-2
D gene: NA
CDR3 protein: CASSIVGSLNYGYTF
CDR3 DNA: TGTGCCAGTAGTATAGTGGGCAGCCTAAACTATGGCTACACCTTC

clone size: NA
V gene: TRBV10-1
J gene: TRBJ1-4
D gene: TRBD1
CDR3 protein: CASSERQGKNEKLFF
CDR3 DNA: TGCGCCAGCAGTGAGCGACAGGGGAAAAATGAAAAACTGTTTTTT

clone size: once
V gene: TRBV7-2
J gene: TRBJ2-2
D gene: NA
CDR3 protein: CASSLDVSRAGELFF
CDR3 DNA: TGTGCCAGCAGCTTAGACGTTTCGCGGGCCGGGGAGCTGTTTTTT

clone size: NA
V gene: TRBV3-1/TRBV3-2
J gene: TRBJ2-3
D gene: NA
CDR3 protein: CASSQDRNGPGRFGDTQYF
CDR3 DNA: TGTGCCAGCAGCCAAGATCGGAACGGGCCAGGGCGGTTTGGAGATACGCAGTATTTT

clone size: NA
V gene: TRBV6-5
J gene: TRBJ1-4
D gene: TRBD1
CDR3 protein: CATGTGLTNEKLFF
CDR3 DNA: TGTGCCACCGGGACAGGGTTAACTAATGAAAAACTGTTTTTT

clone size: few
V gene: TRBV27
J gene: TRBJ1-1
D gene: TRBD1
CDR3 protein: CSDRGHDTEAFF
CDR3 DNA: TGTTCGGACAGGGGGCATGACACTGAAGCTTTCTTT

clone size: NA
V gene: TRBV4-2
J gene: TRBJ2-3
D gene: TRBD2
CDR3 protein: CASSLSSTSGITDTQYF
CDR3 DNA: TGTGCCAGCAGCCTCTCATCGACTAGCGGGATCACAGATACGCAGTATTTT

clone size: few
V gene: TRBV7-3
J gene: TRBJ2-2
D gene: TRBD2
CDR3 protein: CASSFRAASGKDGELFF
CDR3 DNA: TGTGCCAGCAGCTTTAGAGCTGCTAGCGGGAAGGACGGGGAGCTGTTTTTT

clone size: NA
V gene: TRBV7-2
J gene: TRBJ2-1
D gene: TRBD1
CDR3 protein: CASSWGSTGDEQFF
CDR3 DNA: TGTGCCAGCAGCTGGGGGTCCACAGGGGATGAGCAGTTCTTC

clone size: once
V gene: TRBV4-1
J gene: TRBJ2-3
D gene: TRBD2
CDR3 protein: CASSQDPGGRTSGFTDTQYF
CDR3 DNA: TGCGCCAGCAGCCAAGATCCGGGTGGTAGGACTAGCGGGTTCACAGATACGCAGTATTTT

clone size: few
V gene: TRBV5-1
J gene: TRBJ2-1
D gene: TRBD1
CDR3 protein: CASSLGWGQGFEQFF
CDR3 DNA: TGCGCCAGCAGCTTGGGGTGGGGACAGGGGTTCGAGCAGTTCTTC

clone size: NA
V gene: TRBV7-9
J gene: TRBJ1-1
D gene: NA
CDR3 protein: CASSPSGGTEAFF
CDR3 DNA: TGTGCCAGCTCACCCTCGGGGGGCACTGAAGCTTTCTTT

clone size: NA
V gene: TRBV18
J gene: TRBJ2-2
D gene: NA
CDR3 protein: CASSRDSANTGELFF
CDR3 DNA: TGTGCCAGCTCACGCGACAGTGCGAACACCGGGGAGCTGTTTTTT

clone size: NA
V gene: TRBV6-5
J gene: TRBJ2-5
D gene: TRBD2
CDR3 protein: CASSRGLGGETQYF
CDR3 DNA: TGTGCCAGCTCGAGGGGACTAGGGGGGGAGACCCAGTACTTC

clone size: once
V gene: TRBV7-2
J gene: TRBJ2-2
D gene: NA
CDR3 protein: CATLSTDTNTGELFF
CDR3 DNA: TGTGCCACCTTATCGACAGATACGAACACCGGGGAGCTGTTTTTT

clone size: few
V gene: TRBV4-2
J gene: TRBJ2-2
D gene: NA
CDR3 protein: CASSQGAAGELFF
CDR3 DNA: TGTGCCAGCAGCCAAGGTGCGGCCGGGGAGCTGTTTTTT

clone size: few
V gene: TRBV7-2
J gene: TRBJ2-5
D gene: NA
CDR3 protein: CASSFRREETQYF
CDR3 DNA: TGTGCCAGCAGCTTCCGGAGAGAGGAGACCCAGTACTTC

clone size: NA
V gene: TRBV10-3
J gene: TRBJ2-1
D gene: TRBD2
CDR3 protein: CAITGLAGGDNEQFF
CDR3 DNA: TGTGCCATCACCGGACTAGCGGGAGGAGATAATGAGCAGTTCTTC

clone size: NA
V gene: TRBV12-5
J gene: TRBJ1-2
D gene: TRBD1
CDR3 protein: CASGLVGTGANYGYTF
CDR3 DNA: TGTGCTAGTGGTTTGGTAGGGACAGGAGCTAACTATGGCTACACCTTC

clone size: NA
V gene: TRBV5-1
J gene: TRBJ1-6
D gene: TRBD1
CDR3 protein: CASSTRDRPSNSPLHF
CDR3 DNA: TGCGCCAGCAGCACCCGGGACAGGCCATCCAATTCACCCCTCCACTTT

clone size: once
V gene: TRBV19
J gene: TRBJ1-3
D gene: NA
CDR3 protein: CASSLRGVGNTIYF
CDR3 DNA: TGTGCCAGTAGTCTCCGCGGTGTGGGAAACACCATATATTTT

clone size: few
V gene: TRBV2
J gene: TRBJ1-5
D gene: NA
CDR3 protein: CASSESGELSNQPQHF
CDR3 DNA: TGTGCCAGCAGTGAAAGCGGGGAGCTAAGCAATCAGCCCCAGCATTTT

clone size: NA
V gene: TRBV19
J gene: TRBJ2-7
D gene: NA
CDR3 protein: CASSIEEGAYYEQYF
CDR3 DNA: TGTGCCAGTAGTATAGAGGAGGGGGCTTACTACGAGCAGTACTTC

clone size: NA
V gene: TRBV11-2
J gene: TRBJ1-5
D gene: NA
CDR3 protein: CASSLDRQWSNQPQHF
CDR3 DNA: TGTGCCAGCAGCTTAGACCGACAGTGGAGCAATCAGCCCCAGCATTTT

clone size: NA
V gene: TRBV7-9
J gene: TRBJ1-1
D gene: NA
CDR3 protein: CASSSSVTEAFF
CDR3 DNA: TGTGCCAGCAGCTCCTCAGTTACTGAAGCTTTCTTT

clone size: NA
V gene: TRBV7-8
J gene: TRBJ2-5
D gene: TRBD1
CDR3 protein: CASSPNIAGGEETQYF
CDR3 DNA: TGTGCCAGCAGCCCGAATATCGCAGGGGGCGAGGAGACCCAGTACTTC

clone size: NA
V gene: TRBV2
J gene: TRBJ1-5
D gene: TRBD1
CDR3 protein: CASSTRARGFDQPQHF
CDR3 DNA: TGTGCCAGCAGTACTCGGGCCAGGGGGTTCGATCAGCCCCAGCATTTT

clone size: NA
V gene: TRBV6-1
J gene: TRBJ2-7
D gene: TRBD1
CDR3 protein: CASSDHGQGASYEQYF
CDR3 DNA: TGTGCCAGCAGTGACCACGGACAGGGTGCCTCCTACGAGCAGTACTTC

clone size: few
V gene: TRBV4-3
J gene: TRBJ2-7
D gene: NA
CDR3 protein: CASSRDPDTSDEQYF
CDR3 DNA: TGCGCCAGCAGCCGGGATCCTGACACTAGTGACGAGCAGTACTTC

clone size: NA
V gene: TRBV4-3
J gene: TRBJ2-1
D gene: TRBD2
CDR3 protein: CASSQGPSGSYNEQFF
CDR3 DNA: TGCGCCAGCAGCCAGGGACCTAGCGGGAGTTACAATGAGCAGTTCTTC

clone size: NA
V gene: TRBV29-1
J gene: TRBJ1-5
D gene: NA
CDR3 protein: CSATTGQNQPQHF
CDR3 DNA: TGCAGCGCCACTACAGGGCAAAATCAGCCCCAGCATTTT

clone size: NA
V gene: TRBV6-6
J gene: TRBJ1-4
D gene: TRBD1
CDR3 protein: CASSLIGQGNEKLFF
CDR3 DNA: TGTGCCAGCAGCCTTATAGGACAGGGTAACGAAAAACTGTTTTTT

clone size: once
V gene: TRBV19
J gene: TRBJ2-2
D gene: TRBD2
CDR3 protein: CASSPPLWGQIIAGEVAGELFF
CDR3 DNA: TGTGCCAGTAGTCCGCCCCTCTGGGGACAGATTATAGCGGGAGAGGTCGCCGGGGAGCTGTTTTTT